Listed here are 20 T cell receptor beta chains from one sample, sequenced in a study of persistence of HIV-infected CD4 T cells (dated by TCRdb to about 2020). Their specific antigens are unknown. The treatment or condition label of this sample denotes: suppressive antiretroviral therapy. A pool of overlapping HIV-1 Gag 15-mer peptides was used at roughly 0.93 ug per peptide per mL for cell stimulation. Memory CD4+ T cells that did not respond, being CD40L-negative, CD69-negative and CD45RO-high, were sorted as memory populations depleted of antigen-responding cells. The immunoSEQ hsTCRB assay version 4, run in survey mode, was used to sequence TCRbeta repertoires from genomic DNA. The table comes from immuneACCESS by way of TCRdb, which keeps in-frame sequences with V and J called. Part of the clones is missing from these tables; in studies checked, under half for an unresolved V gene and the rest for unknown reasons. The sample contains about 40,000 clones, around 78% of them found a single time. The top ten clonotypes cover 13% to 15% of the sample.

The sample was CD4+ T cells sorted from PBMCs after roughly 18-hour stimulation, taken from a patient who received antiretroviral therapy. The sample's cell subset or site, from its label and the paper: CD40L-CD69- CD45RO-high memory CD4 T cells not responding to Gag peptides. The receptor source for this set is an adult man with HIV who was CMV-seropositive.

This chain links TRBV19 with TRBJ2-1; a possible D gene is TRBD2 (6 bases). The CDR3 is made up of 15 amino acids. Germline-derived CDR1 and CDR2 are LNHDA and SQIVND (reference sequence). V was cut by 7 bases and J by 8 bases, with 21 bases left in between. The CDR3 DNA reads TGTGCCAGTACGGCGCAGCGGGCTAAGTATCATGAGCAGTTCTTC. Its translation: CASTAQRAKYHEQFF. The full variable domain, rest sourced from reference TRBV19 and TRBJ2-1, is DGGITQSPKYLFRKEGQNVTLSCEQNLNHDAMYWYRQDPGQGLRLIYYSQIVNDFQKGDIAEGYSVSREKKESFPLTVTSAQKNPTAFYLCASTAQRAKYHEQFFGPGTRLTVL.

The chain couples TRBV19 to TRBJ2-7; the match to TRBD2 covers 11 bases. After removal of 4 bases from V and 4 bases from J, the junction contained 9 bases not matched to a gene. CDR3 size: 16 residues. Germline loops: CDR1 LNHDA, CDR2 SQIVND (reference sequence). The CDR3, as DNA: TGTGCCAGTAGTACCCCGGGGACTAGCGGATCTTACGAGCAGTACTTC. Its protein is CASSTPGTSGSYEQYF. Variable domain in full (rest from reference TRBV19 and TRBJ2-7): DGGITQSPKYLFRKEGQNVTLSCEQNLNHDAMYWYRQDPGQGLRLIYYSQIVNDFQKGDIAEGYSVSREKKESFPLTVTSAQKNPTAFYLCASSTPGTSGSYEQYFGPGTRLTVT.

The chain has TRBV6-1 and TRBJ1-5; D unresolved. Trimming removed 4 bases at V and 1 base at J, with 14 bases between. Germline values: CDR1 MNHNS, CDR2 SASEGT. The CDR3 has 16 amino acids. The CDR3 DNA follows: TGTGCCAGCAGTGCGCGAGTTTCTATAAGCAATCAGCCCCAGCATTTT. Its protein is CASSARVSISNQPQHF.

This chain links TRBV25-1 with TRBJ2-4; 8 bases align to TRBD1. Losses at the gene ends were 5 bases for V and 7 bases for J; bases not matched to a gene: 7. Germline V gives CDR1 MGHDK, CDR2 SYGVNS. This CDR3 spans 14 amino acids. CDR3 amino acids: CASSPRTGNNIQYF. As DNA, the CDR3 is TGTGCCAGCAGTCCGCGGACAGGGAATAACATTCAGTACTTC.

The V gene is TRBV5-6, the J gene TRBJ2-1; a weak D match, TRBD2 (6 bases). CDR1 is SGHDT and CDR2 is YYEEEE in the germline V gene. Trimming removed 0 bases at V and 0 bases at J, with 7 bases between. The CDR3 loop spans 15 amino acids. The CDR3 DNA sequence: TGTGCCAGCAGCTTGGACGGGAGCTCCTACAATGAGCAGTTCTTC. This encodes CASSLDGSSYNEQFF.

This clone was observed a handful of times. The chain is built from TRBV7-2 and TRBJ2-4, with 7 bases that match TRBD1. Germline CDR1 is SGHTA and CDR2 is FQGNSA. The length of the CDR3 is 15 residues. With V trimmed by 6 bases and J by 6 bases, 11 bases remained unmatched. CDR3 protein: CASSGNRQGLNIQYF. In DNA, the CDR3 is TGTGCCAGCAGTGGGAATCGACAGGGTCTAAACATTCAGTACTTC.

The V call is TRBV10-3, the J call TRBJ2-3; 8 bases align to TRBD2. The V segment lost 9 bases and the J segment 5 bases; nucleotides outside the gene matches: 4. Germline assignment: CDR1 ENHRY and CDR2 SYGVKD. The CDR3 runs 12 residues. CDR3 region: CAIRGGQDTQYF. The CDR3 DNA follows: TGTGCCATACGGGGGGGCCAAGATACGCAGTATTTT.

The CDR3 bases are TGCGCCAGCAGCTTGTATGCAGGTAAAGAGACCCAGTACTTC. Its translation: CASSLYAGKETQYF. The chain joins TRBV5-1 to TRBJ2-5; D is unresolved. This CDR3 contains 14 residues. V was pared by 1 base and J by 3 bases, with 10 bases between. The germline CDR1 and CDR2 sequences are SGHRS and YFSETQ.

This clone occurred a few times. The CDR3 nucleotides read TGCAGTGCTAGAACGGGGAAAGGCTACACCTTC. Its translation is CSARTGKGYTF. J is TRBJ1-2 and V is TRBV20-1; D is undetermined. Germline V gene data show CDR1 as DFQATT and CDR2 as SNEGSKA (reference sequence). Trimming took 2 bases from V and 8 from J, leaving 9 bases between them. CDR3 length equals 11 residues.

The chain uses TRBV10-3 and TRBJ2-1; D call uncertain. The germline V and J ends were trimmed by 8 bases and 0 bases, with 14 bases remaining between them. The CDR3 has 15 amino acids. Germline V gene sequence: CDR1 ENHRY, CDR2 SYGVKD. The CDR3 DNA is TGTGCCATCGGAAGCCCCTCCAGCTCCTACAATGAGCAGTTCTTC. Translation gives CAIGSPSSSYNEQFF.

The chain combines TRBV11-2 with TRBJ1-5; D is possibly TRBD1 (5 bases). This CDR3 has 16 residues. CDR1 SGHAT and CDR2 FQNNGV come from the germline V gene. The V end was cut by 5 bases, the J end by 4 bases, with 18 bases between. CDR3 amino acids: CASSHGGTGRNQPQHF. The CDR3 DNA reads as TGTGCCAGCAGCCATGGTGGCACAGGAAGGAATCAGCCCCAGCATTTT.

The chain is built from TRBV19 and TRBJ1-1; D is undetermined. Germline loops: CDR1 LNHDA, CDR2 SQIVND (reference sequence). This CDR3 spans 13 amino acids. Deletions cut 1 base from V and 11 bases from J, with 14 bases between. CDR3 in DNA: TGTGCCAGTAGTATAGGGGTAGGAGACCGGGCTTTCTTT. As protein: CASSIGVGDRAFF.

This chain links TRBV3-1 (or the pseudogene TRBV3-2) with TRBJ2-3; 7 bases map to TRBD1. CDR3 length: 17 amino acids. V was clipped by 1 base and J by 2 bases; unmatched bases: 9. CDR1 and CDR2 from the germline V gene are LGHDT and YNNKEL (reference sequence). Here the CDR3 DNA reads TGTGCCAGCAGCCAAGGTGCCGGCAGGGGGAACACAGATACGCAGTATTTT. Protein sequence: CASSQGAGRGNTDTQYF.

The chain is built from TRBV4-3 and TRBJ1-3; no firm D call. Germline CDR1 and CDR2: LGHNA and YSLEER. Trimming removed 0 bases at V and 3 bases at J, with 6 bases between. The CDR3 is 14 amino acids. The CDR3 coding sequence is TGCGCCAGCAGCCAAGATGGGGATGGAAACACCATATATTTT. It specifies CASSQDGDGNTIYF.

This clone was observed a few times. The DNA of the CDR3 is TGTGCCAGTAGTATGAGCGGGAGGAACACCGGGGAGCTGTTTTTT. Amino acid sequence: CASSMSGRNTGELFF. This chain uses TRBV19 with TRBJ2-2; 8 nucleotides align to TRBD2. CDR1 LNHDA and CDR2 SQIVND come from the germline V gene (reference sequence). The CDR3 is 15 amino acids. Trimming took 3 bases from V and 1 from J; bases not matched to a gene: 1. The whole variable domain, filled in from reference TRBV19 and TRBJ2-2, reads DGGITQSPKYLFRKEGQNVTLSCEQNLNHDAMYWYRQDPGQGLRLIYYSQIVNDFQKGDIAEGYSVSREKKESFPLTVTSAQKNPTAFYLCASSMSGRNTGELFFGEGSRLTVL.

This chain connects TRBV20-1 to TRBJ2-7, with TRBD1 matching over 8 bases. Germline CDR1 is DFQATT and CDR2 is SNEGSKA (reference sequence). The V gene end was trimmed by 3 bases and the J gene end by 0 bases; junction bases not matched to a gene: 4. This CDR3 region has 14 residues. The CDR3 reads CSASSGQGSYEQYF. The CDR3 region has the DNA TGCAGTGCTAGTTCAGGACAGGGCTCCTACGAGCAGTACTTC.

V usage is TRBV3-1 (or the pseudogene TRBV3-2) and J usage is TRBJ1-1; 10 nucleotides line up with TRBD1. V dropped 0 bases and J dropped 6; count of bases not matched to a gene: 4. Germline V gene sequence: CDR1 LGHDT, CDR2 YNNKEL (reference sequence). The length of the CDR3 is 15 residues. CDR3 loop: CASSQEGQGKSEAFF. CDR3 DNA sequence: TGTGCCAGCAGCCAAGAGGGACAGGGGAAATCTGAAGCTTTCTTT.

J is TRBJ2-2 and V is TRBV6-1; D may match TRBD1 or TRBD2 (5 bases each). Germline-derived CDR1 and CDR2 are MNHNS and SASEGT. V lost 2 bases, J lost 1 base, and 11 bases lay in between. The CDR3 extends over 16 amino acids. The CDR3 loop is CASSEIGAWNTGELFF. CDR3 coding DNA: TGTGCCAGCAGTGAAATCGGGGCTTGGAACACCGGGGAGCTGTTTTTT.

The rearrangement joins TRBV30 to TRBJ1-5, with a weak D call TRBD1 (6 bases). This CDR3 is 15 amino acids long. V was trimmed by 2 bases and J by 7 bases, leaving 18 bases between them. Germline V gene lookup returns CDR1 GTSNPN and CDR2 SVGIG (reference sequence). CDR3 DNA: TGTGCCTGGAGTCCGGAGGGGGGGGGCGGACAGCCCCAGCATTTT. Protein product: CAWSPEGGGGQPQHF.

V and J are TRBV4-1 and TRBJ1-4; TRBD1 aligns across 7 bases. The CDR3 is made up of 16 amino acids. The V gene's germline CDR1 is MGHRA and CDR2 YSYEKL. J lost 0 bases, V lost 4 bases, and 5 bases had no gene match. CDR3: CASSRGDSTTNEKLFF. The CDR3 DNA is TGCGCCAGCAGCCGAGGGGACAGTACAACTAATGAAAAACTGTTTTTT.